These 16 T cell receptor beta chains were sequenced from one sample in a study of regulatory T cells in long-lasting Graves disease. Library construction for TCR beta used iRepertoire HTBI primers and Arm-PCR of CDR3 regions. TCRdb re-called the multiplex PCR reads through MiXCR, storing one row per CDR3 protein. The sample gives about 460,000 distinct CDR3 sequences, around a fifth of which show up once; around 13% is in the top ten. Time point here: persistent/refractory GD, antithyroid drugs over 5 years with positive TRAb. RNA extracted from PBMCs served as the sequencing template. This sample comprised peripheral blood mononuclear cells (PBMCs), obtained when the disease was refractory, from a patient treated with antithyroid drugs. These receptors all come from a female donor with Graves disease.

This rearrangement joins TRBV7-9 to TRBJ1-3, with D unclear. V was pared by 3 bases and J by 0 bases, with 9 bases between. This CDR3 spans 15 amino acids. Germline V lookup: CDR1 SEHNR, CDR2 FQNEAQ (reference sequence). The CDR3 region is CASSFGLGSGNTIYF. The CDR3 DNA follows: TGTGCCAGCAGCTTTGGTCTAGGCTCTGGAAACACCATATATTTT. Using reference TRBV7-9 and TRBJ1-3 for the parts outside the CDR3, the full variable domain is DTGVSQNPRHKITKRGQNVTFRCDPISEHNRLYWYRQTLGQGPEFLTYFQNEAQLEKSRLLSDRFSAERPKGSFSTLEIQRTEQGDSAMYLCASSFGLGSGNTIYFGEGSWLTVV.

This clonotype was recorded at least ten times. The CDR3: CASSLNGHLQETQYF. The CDR3 DNA is TGTGCCAGCAGCTTAAATGGACACCTCCAAGAGACCCAGTACTTC. J is TRBJ2-5 and V is TRBV7-2, with D perhaps TRBD1 (5 bases). There are 15 residues in the CDR3. V was trimmed by 2 bases and J by 1 base, leaving 11 bases between them. Germline loops: CDR1 SGHTA, CDR2 FQGNSA.

Regarding this clonotype: One junction end disagrees with the germline gene, perhaps due to a read error. This chain joins TRBV7-7 and TRBJ2-3; D may be TRBD2 (5 bases). Germline values: CDR1 SSHAT, CDR2 FNYEAQ (reference sequence). The CDR3 is 16 amino acids. The CDR3 loop reads CASSLGGGFSTDTQYF. The CDR3 DNA is TGTGCTAGCAGCTTAGGAGGCGGGTTTAGCACAGATACGCAGTATTTT. Full variable domain (remainder filled in from reference TRBV7-7 and TRBJ2-3): GAGVSQSPRYKVTKRGQDVTLRCDPISSHATLYWYQQALGQGPEFLTYFNYEAQPDKSGLPSDRFSAERPEGSISTLTIQRTEQRDSAMYRCASSLGGGFSTDTQYFGPGTRLTVL.

This clonotype was found a few times. J is TRBJ2-7 and V is TRBV19; D is uncertain. Germline loops: CDR1 LNHDA, CDR2 SQIVND (reference sequence). Trimming removed 3 bases at V and 0 bases at J, with 6 bases between. The CDR3 sequence is 13 residues long. The CDR3 loop reads CASSIVVSYEQYF. CDR3 in DNA: TGTGCCAGTAGTATTGTAGTCTCCTACGAGCAGTACTTC.

Many counts were recorded for this clonotype. The rearrangement links TRBV12-3 or TRBV12-4 to TRBJ1-2, with D unresolved. The V end was cut by 5 bases, the J end by 7 bases, with 14 bases between. CDR3 size: 13 residues. CDR3 bases: TGTGCCAGCAGTCGAACGGGCGAACCTGGCTACACCTTC. Translating it yields CASSRTGEPGYTF.

This clonotype occurred a few times. This chain joins TRBV4-3 and TRBJ2-6; D is perhaps TRBD1 or TRBD2 (5 bases each). The CDR3 is 18 residues long. Germline V gene sequence: CDR1 LGHNA, CDR2 YSLEER. V was trimmed by 3 bases and J by 1 base, leaving 16 bases between them. This chain's CDR3 is CASSQSGLLISGANVLTF. The CDR3 region has the DNA TGCGCCAGCAGCCAGTCGGGGCTTCTCATATCTGGGGCCAACGTCCTGACTTTC.

The chain combines TRBV30 with TRBJ1-4; TRBD1 aligns across 7 bases. Germline V gives CDR1 GTSNPN, CDR2 SVGIG (reference sequence). Trimming cost V 1 base and J 3 bases; bases outside gene matches: 5. The CDR3 sequence is 15 residues long. For the CDR3, the DNA is TGTGCCTGGAGTGAATTGGGACAGTCTAATGAAAAACTGTTTTTT. Translation gives CAWSELGQSNEKLFF.

The chain carries TRBV30 and TRBJ1-4; D possibly corresponds to TRBD1 (5 bases). The CDR3 contains 16 residues. Deletions cut 3 bases from V and 0 bases from J, with 14 bases between. Germline V gene lookup returns CDR1 GTSNPN and CDR2 SVGIG (reference sequence). For the CDR3, the DNA is TGTGCCTGGAGACCACCACGGGGGGCAACTAATGAAAAACTGTTTTTT. Residues: CAWRPPRGATNEKLFF. The variable domain in full, completed from reference TRBV30 and TRBJ1-4, reads SQTIHQWPATLVQPVGSPLSLECTVEGTSNPNLYWYRQAAGRGLQLLFYSVGIGQISSEVPQNLSASRPQDRQFILSSKKLLLSDSGFYLCAWRPPRGATNEKLFFGSGTQLSVL.

This clonotype was observed a handful of times. CDR3 nucleotides: TGTGCCAGCAGTCTCCCGGACAGGGTAGACACCGGGGAGCTGTTTTTT. As protein: CASSLPDRVDTGELFF. The chain is built from TRBV28 and TRBJ2-2; 8 nucleotides line up with TRBD1. Trimming removed 5 bases from V and 3 bases from J; junction bases left unmatched: 8. The length of the CDR3 is 16 residues. Germline V gives CDR1 MDHEN, CDR2 SYDVKM.

As for this clonotype: The junction departs from germline at one end; a sequencing error may be responsible. The gene calls are TRBV3-1 and TRBJ1-4; a weak D match, TRBD1 (5 bases). The length of the CDR3 is 15 residues. Germline lookup yields CDR1 LGHDT and CDR2 YNNKEL (reference sequence). DNA for the CDR3: TGTGCCAGCAGCGAAGAGACAGCAACTAATGAAAAACTGTTTTTT. Its translation is CASSEETATNEKLFF.

A few counts support this clonotype. The chain uses TRBV19 and TRBJ1-6; D perhaps matches TRBD1 (5 bases). This CDR3 comprises 14 residues. The ends were cut back, 10 bases at V and 6 bases at J, with 16 bases in the middle. Germline V CDR1 and CDR2: LNHDA, SQIVND (reference sequence). CDR3 amino acids: CATRSGRGNSPLHF. CDR3 nucleotide sequence: TGTGCCACTAGATCGGGAAGGGGTAATTCACCCCTCCACTTT.

This clonotype was seen ten or more times. The V gene is TRBV7-9, the J gene TRBJ1-4; perhaps TRBD1 as D (5 bases). Trimming left V 7 bases short and J 5 bases short, with 14 bases between. The germline V gene has CDR1 SEHNR and CDR2 FQNEAQ (reference sequence). The CDR3 is made up of 14 amino acids. CDR3 in DNA: TGTGCCAGCATCCAAGACAGCTCCAATGAAAAACTGTTTTTT. It specifies CASIQDSSNEKLFF.

J is TRBJ2-7 and V is TRBV20-1, with a weak D call TRBD2 (6 bases). Germline values: CDR1 DFQATT, CDR2 SNEGSKA (reference sequence). CDR3 length: 11 residues. Between the trimmed V and J ends, which lost 5 bases and 7 bases, there was a span of 12 bases. CDR3 residues: CSALSGWEQYF. For the CDR3, the DNA is TGCAGTGCTCTCAGCGGGTGGGAGCAGTACTTC.

This chain connects TRBV7-2 to TRBJ2-4; 7 nucleotides agree with TRBD1. The CDR3 contains 14 residues. The junction had 9 bases not matched to a gene; V was cut back by 3 bases and J by 10 bases. Germline V lookup: CDR1 SGHTA, CDR2 FQGNSA. The CDR3 sequence: CASSLGQPIGIQYF. The CDR3 bases are TGTGCCAGCAGCTTGGGACAGCCCATAGGGATTCAGTACTTC. The full variable domain, rest sourced from reference TRBV7-2 and TRBJ2-4, is GAGVSQSPSNKVTEKGKDVELRCDPISGHTALYWYRQSLGQGLEFLIYFQGNSAPDKSGLPSDRFSAERTGGSVSTLTIQRTQQEDSAVYLCASSLGQPIGIQYFGAGTRLSVL.

The chain combines TRBV2 with TRBJ2-1; D gene uncertain. The CDR3 is 14 residues long. The germline V and J ends were trimmed by 6 bases and 0 bases, with 9 bases remaining between them. Germline values: CDR1 SNHLY, CDR2 FYNNEI. The CDR3 region has the DNA TGTGCCAGCAGGGGCAGACTCTCCTACAATGAGCAGTTCTTC. Its translation is CASRGRLSYNEQFF.

In its sample, this clonotype was seen many times. This chain uses TRBV6-1 with TRBJ1-2; D may be TRBD1 (5 bases). This CDR3 is 16 amino acids long. V was clipped by 7 bases and J by 0 bases, with 18 bases between them. Germline CDR1 reads MNHNS; CDR2 reads SASEGT. As DNA, the CDR3 is TGTGCCAGCACCCTGAATTGGGGCAGAGCTAACTATGGCTACACCTTC. It translates to CASTLNWGRANYGYTF.